Below, 5 T cell receptor beta chains from the same sample are listed, as sequenced in a study of cytomegalovirus exposure and HLA in healthy donors. Some clones are missing from TCRdb's copy, which holds only in-frame ones; the method was immunoSEQ multiplex PCR. The sample carries 90,000 to 150,000 clones, roughly 90% recorded once. Sequencing was done on a sample of PBMCs. Receptors were obtained from a woman aged 18 to 35 in good health and CMV-seropositive.

This clone appeared a few times. The chain is built from TRBV4-2 and TRBJ1-6; possible D gene TRBD1, 5 bases. The germline V and J ends were trimmed by 0 bases and 7 bases, with 7 bases remaining between them. Germline values: CDR1 LGHNA, CDR2 YNFKEQ. The CDR3 runs to 14 residues. The CDR3 DNA is TGTGCCAGCAGCCAAGATGGGGGGAATTCACCCCTCCACTTT. Translation: CASSQDGGNSPLHF.

The rearrangement uses TRBV7-6 and TRBJ2-1; 9 nucleotides line up with TRBD1. This CDR3 has 15 amino acids. Trimming removed 3 bases from V and 2 bases from J; junction bases left unmatched: 2. Germline values: CDR1 SGHVS, CDR2 FNYEAQ. CDR3 bases: TGTGCCAGCAGCTTGACAGGGGGGCCCTACAATGAGCAGTTCTTC. Amino acids: CASSLTGGPYNEQFF.

The genes are TRBV9 and TRBJ2-2; possibly TRBD2 for D (7 bases). Trimming stripped 4 bases from V and 3 bases from J, with 16 bases between. The CDR3 contains 16 residues. Germline CDR1 and CDR2: SGDLS and YYNGEE. The CDR3 DNA is TGTGCCAGCAGCCCCCGTGGGGGGGCAGACACCGGGGAGCTGTTTTTT. Translating it yields CASSPRGGADTGELFF.

The J gene is TRBJ2-1, the V gene TRBV14; 11 positions match TRBD2. V lost 4 bases to trimming and J lost 8 bases; unmatched junction nucleotides: 4. CDR1 and CDR2 (germline): SGHDN, FVKESK. This CDR3 is 14 amino acids long. The CDR3 DNA is TGTGCCAGCAGCCCACTAGCGGGAGAATATGAGCAGTTCTTC. It is translated as CASSPLAGEYEQFF.

This clone is a singleton in its sample. The chain uses TRBV11-3 and TRBJ2-7; TRBD2 aligns across 8 bases. CDR3 length: 14 residues. After removal of 1 base from V and 1 base from J, the junction contained 0 bases not matched to a gene. Per the germline V gene, CDR1 is SGHNT and CDR2 is YENEEA. The CDR3 region is CASSLVAGSYEQYF. DNA for the CDR3: TGTGCCAGCAGCTTAGTAGCGGGATCCTACGAGCAGTACTTC.